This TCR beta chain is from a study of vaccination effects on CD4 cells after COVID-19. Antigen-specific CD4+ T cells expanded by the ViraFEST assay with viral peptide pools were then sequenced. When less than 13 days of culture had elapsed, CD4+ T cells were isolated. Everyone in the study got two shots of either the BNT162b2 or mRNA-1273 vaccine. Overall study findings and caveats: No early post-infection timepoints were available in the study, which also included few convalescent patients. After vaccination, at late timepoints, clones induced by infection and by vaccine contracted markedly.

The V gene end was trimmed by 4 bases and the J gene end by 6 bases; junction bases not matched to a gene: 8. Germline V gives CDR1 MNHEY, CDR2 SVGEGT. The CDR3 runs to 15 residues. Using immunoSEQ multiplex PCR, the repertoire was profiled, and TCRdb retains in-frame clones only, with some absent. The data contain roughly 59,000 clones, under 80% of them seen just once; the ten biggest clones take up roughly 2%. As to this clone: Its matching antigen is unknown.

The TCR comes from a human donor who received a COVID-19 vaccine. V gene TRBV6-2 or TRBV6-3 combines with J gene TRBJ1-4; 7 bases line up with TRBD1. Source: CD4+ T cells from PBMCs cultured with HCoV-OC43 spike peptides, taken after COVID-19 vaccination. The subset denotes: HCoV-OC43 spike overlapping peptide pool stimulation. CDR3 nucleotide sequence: TGTGCCAGCAGTTCCCCAGGGGGGCGTTATGAAAAACTGTTTTTT. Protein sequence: CASSSPGGRYEKLFF.